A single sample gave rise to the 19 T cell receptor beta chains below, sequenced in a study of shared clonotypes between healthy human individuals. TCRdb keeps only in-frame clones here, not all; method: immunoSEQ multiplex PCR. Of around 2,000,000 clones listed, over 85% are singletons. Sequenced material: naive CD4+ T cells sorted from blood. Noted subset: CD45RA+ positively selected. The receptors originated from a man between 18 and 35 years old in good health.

The CDR3 DNA reads TGTGCCAGCAGTGAAGTTGGGGGCTTAAGGAATGAGCAGTTCTTC. Translated, it gives CASSEVGGLRNEQFF. The chain uses TRBV6-1 and TRBJ2-1, with a tentative D call TRBD1 (6 bases). Trimming removed 1 base at V and 7 bases at J, with 14 bases between. The germline V gene encodes CDR1 MNHNS and CDR2 SASEGT. The CDR3 runs to 15 residues.

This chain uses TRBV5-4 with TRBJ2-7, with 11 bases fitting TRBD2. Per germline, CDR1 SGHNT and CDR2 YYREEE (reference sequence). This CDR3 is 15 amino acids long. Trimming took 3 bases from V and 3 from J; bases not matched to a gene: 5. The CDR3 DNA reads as TGTGCCAGCAGCTCCGGAGGGACTAGCGGCTACGAGCAGTACTTC. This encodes CASSSGGTSGYEQYF.

CDR3 DNA sequence: TGCGCCAGCAGCTTGTGGGGGGTCAGCACAGATACGCAGTATTTT. Its translation: CASSLWGVSTDTQYF. V and J are TRBV5-1 and TRBJ2-3, with D possibly TRBD2 on 6 matching bases. The CDR3 totals 15 residues. Germline lookup yields CDR1 SGHRS and CDR2 YFSETQ. V was pared by 1 base and J by 0 bases, with 9 bases between.

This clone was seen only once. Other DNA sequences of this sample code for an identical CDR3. Written as DNA, the CDR3 is TGTGCCAGCAGCGCAACAGGGGGCTTCGCAGATACGCAGTATTTT. It specifies CASSATGGFADTQYF. The chain has TRBV9 and TRBJ2-3; 9 bases map to TRBD1. Germline V CDR1 and CDR2: SGDLS, YYNGEE. V lost 3 bases, J lost 4 bases, and 6 bases stayed unmatched. CDR3 size: 15 residues.

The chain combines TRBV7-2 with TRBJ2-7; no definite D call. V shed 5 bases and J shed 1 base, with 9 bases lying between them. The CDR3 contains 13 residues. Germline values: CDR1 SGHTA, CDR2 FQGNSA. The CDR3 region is CASSLDLSYEQYF. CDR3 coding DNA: TGTGCCAGCAGCCTGGACCTTTCCTACGAGCAGTACTTC.

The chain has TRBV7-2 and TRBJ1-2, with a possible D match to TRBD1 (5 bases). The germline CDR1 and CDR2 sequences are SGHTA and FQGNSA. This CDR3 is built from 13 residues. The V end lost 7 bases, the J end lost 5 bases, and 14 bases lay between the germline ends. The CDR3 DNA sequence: TGTGCCAGCACCCCCAGTGGGGGATATGGCTACACCTTC. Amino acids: CASTPSGGYGYTF.

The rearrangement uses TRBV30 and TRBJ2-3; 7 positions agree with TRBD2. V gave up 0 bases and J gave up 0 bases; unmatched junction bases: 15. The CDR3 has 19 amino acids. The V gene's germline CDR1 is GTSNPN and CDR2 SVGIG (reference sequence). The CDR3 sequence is CAWSVLRAFGGGSTDTQYF. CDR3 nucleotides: TGTGCCTGGAGTGTACTTAGGGCATTTGGCGGGGGAAGCACAGATACGCAGTATTTT.

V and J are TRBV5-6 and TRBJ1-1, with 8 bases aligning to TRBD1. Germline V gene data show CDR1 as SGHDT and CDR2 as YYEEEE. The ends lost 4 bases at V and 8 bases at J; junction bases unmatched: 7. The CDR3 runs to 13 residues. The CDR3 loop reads CASSVEDREEAFF. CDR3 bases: TGTGCCAGCAGCGTAGAGGACAGGGAGGAAGCTTTCTTT.

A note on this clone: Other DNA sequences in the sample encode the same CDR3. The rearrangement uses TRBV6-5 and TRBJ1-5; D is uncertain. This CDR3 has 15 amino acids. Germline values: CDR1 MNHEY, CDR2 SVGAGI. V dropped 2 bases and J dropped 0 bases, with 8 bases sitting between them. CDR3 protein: CASSYTSDSNQPQHF. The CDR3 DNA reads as TGTGCCAGCAGTTACACGTCCGATAGCAATCAGCCCCAGCATTTT.

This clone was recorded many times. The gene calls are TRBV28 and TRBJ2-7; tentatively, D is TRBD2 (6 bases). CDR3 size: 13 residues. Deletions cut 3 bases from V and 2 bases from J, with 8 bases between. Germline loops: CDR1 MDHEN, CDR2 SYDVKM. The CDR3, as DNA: TGTGCCAGCAGTTTCCAGCGGGCCTACGAGCAGTACTTC. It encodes CASSFQRAYEQYF. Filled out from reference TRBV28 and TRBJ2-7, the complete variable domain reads DVKVTQSSRYLVKRTGEKVFLECVQDMDHENMFWYRQDPGLGLRLIYFSYDVKMKEKGDIPEGYSVSREKKERFSLILESASTNQTSMYLCASSFQRAYEQYFGPGTRLTVT.

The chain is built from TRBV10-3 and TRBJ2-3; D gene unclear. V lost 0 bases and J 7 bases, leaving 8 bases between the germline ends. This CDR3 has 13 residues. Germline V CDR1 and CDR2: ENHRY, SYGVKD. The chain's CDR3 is CAISESQAYTQYF. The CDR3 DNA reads TGTGCCATCAGTGAGTCGCAGGCATATACGCAGTATTTT.

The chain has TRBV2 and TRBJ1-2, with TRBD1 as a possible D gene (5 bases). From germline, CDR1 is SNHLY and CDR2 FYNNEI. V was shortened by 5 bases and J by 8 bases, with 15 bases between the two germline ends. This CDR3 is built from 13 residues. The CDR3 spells CASSSFEGRGYTF. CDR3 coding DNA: TGTGCCAGCAGTTCTTTTGAGGGACGCGGCTACACCTTC.

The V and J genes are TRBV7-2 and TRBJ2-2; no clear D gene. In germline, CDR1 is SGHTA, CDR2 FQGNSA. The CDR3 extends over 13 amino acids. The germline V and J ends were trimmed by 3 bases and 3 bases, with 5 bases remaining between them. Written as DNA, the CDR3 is TGTGCCAGCAGCTTGTTGCACACCGGGGAGCTGTTTTTT. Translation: CASSLLHTGELFF.

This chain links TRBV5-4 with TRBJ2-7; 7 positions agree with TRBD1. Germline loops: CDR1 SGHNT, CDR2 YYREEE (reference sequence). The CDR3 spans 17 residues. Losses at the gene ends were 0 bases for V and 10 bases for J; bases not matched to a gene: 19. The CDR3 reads CASSLEVGGQVLLQQYF. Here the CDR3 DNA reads TGTGCCAGCAGCTTGGAAGTTGGAGGACAGGTACTTCTTCAACAGTACTTC.

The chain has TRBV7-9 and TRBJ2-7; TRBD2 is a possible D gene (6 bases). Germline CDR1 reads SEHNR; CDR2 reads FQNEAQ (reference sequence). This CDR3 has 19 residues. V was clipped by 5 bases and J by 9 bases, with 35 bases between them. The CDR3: CASSPRLSGPGTLTTRQYF. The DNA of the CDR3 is TGTGCCAGCAGCCCAAGACTTTCGGGCCCCGGGACTTTAACTACGAGGCAGTACTTC.

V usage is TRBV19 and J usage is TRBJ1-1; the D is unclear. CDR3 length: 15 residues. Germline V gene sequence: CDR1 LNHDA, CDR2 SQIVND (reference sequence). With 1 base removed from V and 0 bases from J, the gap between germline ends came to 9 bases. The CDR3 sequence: CASSIGTAMNTEAFF. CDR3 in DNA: TGTGCCAGTAGTATAGGCACAGCAATGAACACTGAAGCTTTCTTT.

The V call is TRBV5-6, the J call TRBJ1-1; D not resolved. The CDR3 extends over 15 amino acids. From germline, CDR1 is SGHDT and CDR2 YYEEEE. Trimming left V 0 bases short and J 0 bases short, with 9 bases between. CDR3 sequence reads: CASSLAPGLNTEAFF. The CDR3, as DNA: TGTGCCAGCAGCTTGGCGCCGGGCTTGAACACTGAAGCTTTCTTT.

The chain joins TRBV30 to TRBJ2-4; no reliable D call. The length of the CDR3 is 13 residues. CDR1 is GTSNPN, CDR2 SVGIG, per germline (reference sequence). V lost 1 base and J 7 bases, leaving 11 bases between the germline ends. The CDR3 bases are TGTGCCTGGAGTGGGGCTGCGTGGAACATTCAGTACTTC. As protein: CAWSGAAWNIQYF.

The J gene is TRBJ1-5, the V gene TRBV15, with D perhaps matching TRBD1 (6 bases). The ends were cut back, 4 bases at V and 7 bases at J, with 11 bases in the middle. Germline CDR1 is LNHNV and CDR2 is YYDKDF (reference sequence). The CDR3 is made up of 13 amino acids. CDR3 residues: CATSKDRGQPQHF. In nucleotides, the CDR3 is TGTGCCACCAGCAAGGACAGAGGACAGCCCCAGCATTTT.